These 24 T cell receptor beta chains were all obtained from the same sample, sequenced in a study of cytomegalovirus exposure and HLA in healthy donors. Clones were sequenced by immunoSEQ multiplex PCR, and TCRdb holds only the in-frame ones, with some missing. The repertoire consists of more than 85,000 clones, with approximately 95% occurring once and the leading ten covering around 1.1%. Sequences were obtained from PBMCs. The receptors derive from a woman in her thirties in good health and CMV-seropositive.

This chain links TRBV6-5 with TRBJ2-3, with D possibly being TRBD1 (6 bases). The germline V gene has CDR1 MNHEY and CDR2 SVGAGI. The CDR3 has 14 amino acids. Trimming pared 7 bases from V and 8 bases from J, leaving 19 bases between. The CDR3 region is CASTRTSVQGTQYF. In DNA, the CDR3 is TGTGCCAGCACTCGGACGAGCGTACAGGGTACGCAGTATTTT.

The genes are TRBV6-5 and TRBJ1-3; no firm D call. The CDR3 consists of 15 residues. Trimming removed 4 bases from V and 2 bases from J, with 12 bases in between. In germline, CDR1 is MNHEY, CDR2 SVGAGI. CDR3 coding DNA: TGTGCCAGCAGTTCACTCATCGGGACTGGAAACACCATATATTTT. It is translated as CASSSLIGTGNTIYF.

The chain couples TRBV7-2 to TRBJ1-1; 9 bases match TRBD1. Germline trimming cut 5 bases from V and 1 base from J; bases unmatched to any gene: 5. CDR3 length equals 15 residues. The germline V gene encodes CDR1 SGHTA and CDR2 FQGNSA. DNA of the CDR3: TGTGCCAGCAGCGCCGGACAGGGGTGGAACACTGAAGCTTTCTTT. Encoded protein: CASSAGQGWNTEAFF.

The chain is built from TRBV28 and TRBJ2-2, with a possible D match to TRBD1 (6 bases). This CDR3 comprises 15 residues. Trimming pared 3 bases from V and 6 bases from J, leaving 14 bases between. Germline CDR1 is MDHEN and CDR2 is SYDVKM. CDR3: CASSFWQGSSGELFF. The CDR3 region has the DNA TGTGCCAGCAGTTTCTGGCAGGGGAGTTCCGGGGAGCTGTTTTTT.

This chain links TRBV4-1 with TRBJ2-1; D is possibly TRBD1 (6 bases). This CDR3 region has 15 residues. CDR1 is MGHRA and CDR2 is YSYEKL in the germline V gene. V was cut by 1 base and J by 5 bases, with 12 bases left in between. The CDR3 coding sequence is TGCGCCAGCAGCCAAGTTTTGGGGGCGGACAATGAGCAGTTCTTC. It yields the protein CASSQVLGADNEQFF.

This chain joins TRBV4-1 and TRBJ1-5; D perhaps matches TRBD1 (6 bases). The V end lost 2 bases, the J end lost 5 bases, and 16 bases lay between the germline ends. Germline assignment: CDR1 MGHRA and CDR2 YSYEKL. The CDR3 is made up of 16 amino acids. The CDR3 DNA reads as TGCGCCAGCAGCCAACTCCCGGGGGGGGGCTATCAGCCCCAGCATTTT. This codes for CASSQLPGGGYQPQHF.

Worth noting for this clone: At the DNA level, this CDR3 is encoded by other sequences in the same sample as well. The chain couples TRBV7-9 to TRBJ1-5; D gene uncertain. The CDR3 covers 14 residues. Germline CDR1 and CDR2: SEHNR and FQNEAQ (reference sequence). V lost 1 base to trimming and J lost 1 base, with 5 bases between them. DNA of the CDR3: TGTGCCAGCAGCTTAGGCGCCAGCAATCAGCCCCAGCATTTT. The encoded protein is CASSLGASNQPQHF.

The chain combines TRBV7-8 with TRBJ2-3; D gene uncertain. Germline V lookup: CDR1 SGHVS, CDR2 FQNEAQ. The CDR3 has 14 amino acids. Trimming shortened V by 1 base and J by 0 bases, and 5 bases separated the two germline ends. CDR3 sequence (DNA): TGTGCCAGCAGCTTAGACGGTAGCACAGATACGCAGTATTTT. Amino acids: CASSLDGSTDTQYF.

This chain joins TRBV2 and TRBJ2-5, with D maybe TRBD2 (5 bases). Germline CDR1 reads SNHLY; CDR2 reads FYNNEI. The CDR3 has 14 residues. V shed 6 bases and J shed 5 bases, with 16 bases lying between them. CDR3 sequence: CASRELDLVETQYF. The CDR3 region has the DNA TGTGCCAGCAGGGAACTAGATCTGGTGGAGACCCAGTACTTC. The whole variable domain, remainder taken from reference TRBV2 and TRBJ2-5, is EPEVTQTPSHQVTQMGQEVILRCVPISNHLYFYWYRQILGQKVEFLVSFYNNEISEKSEIFDDQFSVERPDGSNFTLKIRSTKLEDSAMYFCASRELDLVETQYFGPGTRLLVL.

This rearrangement joins TRBV2 to TRBJ2-7, with TRBD2 as a possible D gene (6 bases). The CDR3 loop spans 14 amino acids. Deletions cut 7 bases from V and 0 bases from J, with 13 bases between. Germline V gene sequence: CDR1 SNHLY, CDR2 FYNNEI. CDR3 bases: TGTGCCAGCAAGGTCGAGACTAGCTCCTACGAGCAGTACTTC. Protein sequence: CASKVETSSYEQYF. The entire variable domain, with the rest obtained from reference TRBV2 and TRBJ2-7, is as follows: EPEVTQTPSHQVTQMGQEVILRCVPISNHLYFYWYRQILGQKVEFLVSFYNNEISEKSEIFDDQFSVERPDGSNFTLKIRSTKLEDSAMYFCASKVETSSYEQYFGPGTRLTVT.

About this clone itself: The junction does not match germline at one end; this may be a read error. The chain links TRBV10-1 to TRBJ2-2; 9 nucleotides line up with TRBD1. There are 15 residues in the CDR3. Germline V lookup: CDR1 WNHNN, CDR2 SYGVQD (reference sequence). CDR3 in DNA: TGCGTCAGCAGTGATCGGGACAGGGTGATCGGGGAGCTGTTTTTT. Amino acids: CVSSDRDRVIGELFF.

Concerning this clone: The identical CDR3 is also encoded by other nucleotide sequences in the sample. V usage is TRBV11-2 and J usage is TRBJ2-7; 13 positions agree with TRBD2. V trimming: 4 bases; J trimming: 4 bases; junction bases outside the gene matches: 4. The CDR3 is 15 amino acids. Germline V CDR1 and CDR2: SGHAT, FQNNGV. DNA of the CDR3: TGTGCCAGCAGCTCGGGACTAGCGGGGACTTACGAGCAGTACTTC. Residues: CASSSGLAGTYEQYF.

V is TRBV7-9 and J is TRBJ2-1; a possible D gene is TRBD2 (6 bases). Deletions cut 6 bases from V and 11 bases from J, with 17 bases between. CDR1 is SEHNR, CDR2 FQNEAQ, per germline (reference sequence). The CDR3 loop spans 13 amino acids. Here the CDR3 DNA reads TGTGCCAGCAGTTATTTTTTGGCGGGGAAGCAGTTCTTC. The encoded protein is CASSYFLAGKQFF.

J is TRBJ1-5 and V is TRBV15; D is unresolved. The V end was cut by 6 bases, the J end by 3 bases, with 12 bases between. Looked up from germline, CDR1 is LNHNV and CDR2 is YYDKDF (reference sequence). The CDR3 has 14 residues. DNA of the CDR3: TGTGCCACCAGAACTCCAGGAAACAATCAGCCCCAGCATTTT. It codes for CATRTPGNNQPQHF.

V usage is TRBV19 and J usage is TRBJ2-7; 7 bases fit TRBD2. The CDR3 runs to 15 residues. With V trimmed by 5 bases and J by 0 bases, 7 bases remained unmatched. Germline CDR1 is LNHDA and CDR2 is SQIVND (reference sequence). CDR3 sequence reads: CASSYRAGDSYEQYF. CDR3 in DNA: TGTGCCAGTAGTTATAGGGCGGGGGACTCCTACGAGCAGTACTTC.

This chain connects TRBV28 to TRBJ2-7; 9 bases align to TRBD1. In germline, CDR1 is MDHEN, CDR2 SYDVKM. This CDR3 comprises 15 residues. The ends lost 3 bases at V and 1 base at J; junction bases unmatched: 4. The CDR3 loop reads CASSLAGQGSYEQYF. The CDR3 DNA reads as TGTGCCAGCAGTTTGGCGGGACAGGGTTCCTACGAGCAGTACTTC.

The chain recombines TRBV15 with TRBJ1-2; D gene uncertain. V was trimmed by 4 bases and J by 0 bases, leaving 12 bases between them. The CDR3 is 15 amino acids. The germline gives CDR1 LNHNV, CDR2 YYDKDF (reference sequence). The CDR3, as DNA: TGTGCCACCAGCACCTGGTCTAATACTAACTATGGCTACACCTTC. Translation gives CATSTWSNTNYGYTF.

The chain joins TRBV7-9 to TRBJ2-1, with TRBD2 matching 8 bases. This CDR3 has 16 residues. J lost 4 bases, V lost 5 bases, and 10 bases had no gene match. Per germline, CDR1 SEHNR and CDR2 FQNEAQ (reference sequence). The DNA of the CDR3 is TGTGCCAGCAGCGTACGGTTGGCGGGAGGATACAATGAGCAGTTCTTC. This codes for CASSVRLAGGYNEQFF.

The chain links TRBV9 to TRBJ2-1; 8 bases fit TRBD2. CDR3 length: 15 amino acids. The trim removed 3 bases at V and 8 bases at J, leaving 10 bases unmatched. CDR1 SGDLS and CDR2 YYNGEE come from the germline V gene. The CDR3 region is CASSAGTSVSDEQFF. Here the CDR3 DNA reads TGTGCCAGCAGCGCCGGGACTAGTGTTAGCGATGAGCAGTTCTTC.

The CDR3 bases are TGTGCCAGCACACCGGGACTAGAGCAAGAGACCCAGTACTTC. Its translation is CASTPGLEQETQYF. The rearrangement uses TRBV5-4 and TRBJ2-5; 8 nucleotides agree with TRBD2. The CDR3 totals 14 residues. The junction had 6 bases not matched to a gene; V was cut back by 6 bases and J by 2 bases. Germline CDR1 reads SGHNT; CDR2 reads YYREEE (reference sequence). Full variable domain (missing parts from reference TRBV5-4 and TRBJ2-5): ETGVTQSPTHLIKTRGQQVTLRCSSQSGHNTVSWYQQALGQGPQFIFQYYREEENGRGNFPPRFSGLQFPNYSSELNVNALELDDSALYLCASTPGLEQETQYFGPGTRLLVL.

Only one count was recorded for this clone. The V gene is TRBV27, the J gene TRBJ2-3, with 8 bases lining up with TRBD1. V trimming: 5 bases; J trimming: 10 bases; junction bases outside the gene matches: 5. Germline lookup yields CDR1 MNHEY and CDR2 SMNVEV (reference sequence). This CDR3 comprises 12 residues. CDR3 residues: CASSHEDRAQYF. The CDR3 DNA follows: TGTGCCAGCAGTCACGAGGACAGGGCGCAGTATTTT.

V usage is TRBV13 and J usage is TRBJ2-7; 8 bases are shared with TRBD1. The CDR3 runs to 13 residues. From germline, CDR1 is PRHDT and CDR2 FYEKMQ (reference sequence). Unmatched junction bases numbered 7, after V lost 3 bases and J lost 9 bases. CDR3: CASSLGRGPVQYF. The CDR3 DNA reads TGTGCCAGCAGCTTGGGCAGGGGGCCGGTGCAGTACTTC.

The chain carries TRBV5-1 and TRBJ2-4; D possibly corresponds to TRBD2 (6 bases). The V end lost 4 bases, the J end lost 0 bases, and 8 bases lay between the germline ends. Germline CDR1 SGHRS, CDR2 YFSETQ. The CDR3 is 14 residues long. The CDR3 nucleotides read TGCGCCAGCAGCCCGGGACTAGCCAAAAACATTCAGTACTTC. This sequence encodes CASSPGLAKNIQYF.

V usage is TRBV7-9 and J usage is TRBJ1-2; no reliable D call. With 1 base removed from V and 7 bases from J, the gap between germline ends came to 7 bases. The CDR3 contains 12 residues. Germline CDR1 reads SEHNR; CDR2 reads FQNEAQ (reference sequence). CDR3 in amino acids: CASSLVSGGYTF. The DNA of the CDR3 is TGTGCCAGCAGCTTAGTGAGCGGTGGCTACACCTTC.